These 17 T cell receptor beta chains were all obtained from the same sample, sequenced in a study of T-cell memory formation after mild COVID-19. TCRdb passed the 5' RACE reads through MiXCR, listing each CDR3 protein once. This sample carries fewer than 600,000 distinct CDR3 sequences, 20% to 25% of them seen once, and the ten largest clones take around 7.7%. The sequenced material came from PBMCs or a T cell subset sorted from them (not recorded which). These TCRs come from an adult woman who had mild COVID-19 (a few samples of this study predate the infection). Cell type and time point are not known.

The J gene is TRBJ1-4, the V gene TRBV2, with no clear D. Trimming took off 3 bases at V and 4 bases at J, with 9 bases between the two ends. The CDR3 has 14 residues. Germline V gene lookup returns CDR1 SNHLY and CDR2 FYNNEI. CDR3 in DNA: TGTGCCAGCAGTGATGACACTCATAATGAAAAACTGTTTTTT. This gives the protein CASSDDTHNEKLFF.

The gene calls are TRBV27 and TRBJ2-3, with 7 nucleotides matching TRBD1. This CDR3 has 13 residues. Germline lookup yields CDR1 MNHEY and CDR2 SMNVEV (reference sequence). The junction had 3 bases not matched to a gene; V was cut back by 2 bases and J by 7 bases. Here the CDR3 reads CASSLEGAYTQYF. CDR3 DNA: TGTGCCAGCAGTTTAGAGGGGGCGTATACGCAGTATTTT.

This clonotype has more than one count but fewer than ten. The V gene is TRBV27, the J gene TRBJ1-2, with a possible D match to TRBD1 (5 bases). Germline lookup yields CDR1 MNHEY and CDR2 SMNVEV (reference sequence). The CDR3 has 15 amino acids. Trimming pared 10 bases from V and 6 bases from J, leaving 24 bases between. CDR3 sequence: CATFSGPLLGDGYTF. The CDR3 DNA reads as TGTGCCACCTTTTCGGGCCCTTTACTGGGGGATGGCTACACCTTC.

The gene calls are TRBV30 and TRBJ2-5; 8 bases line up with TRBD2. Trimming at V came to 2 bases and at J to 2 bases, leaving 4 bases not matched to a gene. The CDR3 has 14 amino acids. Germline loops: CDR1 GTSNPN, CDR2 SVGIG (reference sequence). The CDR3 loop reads CAWSWAGGQETQYF. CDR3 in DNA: TGTGCCTGGAGTTGGGCGGGGGGACAAGAGACCCAGTACTTC.

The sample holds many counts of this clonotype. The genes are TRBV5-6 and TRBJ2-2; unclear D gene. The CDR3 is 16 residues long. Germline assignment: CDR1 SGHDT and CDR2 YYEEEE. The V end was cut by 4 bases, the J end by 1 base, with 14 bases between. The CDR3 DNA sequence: TGTGCCAGCAGCGGTGACATCGCCTGGAACACCGGGGAGCTGTTTTTT. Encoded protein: CASSGDIAWNTGELFF.

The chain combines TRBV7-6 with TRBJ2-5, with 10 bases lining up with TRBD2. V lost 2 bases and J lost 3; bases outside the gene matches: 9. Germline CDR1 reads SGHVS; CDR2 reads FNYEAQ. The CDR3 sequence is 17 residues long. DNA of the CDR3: TGTGCCAGCAGCTTATCAGCTAGCGGGGGTGTGGAAGAGACCCAGTACTTC. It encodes CASSLSASGGVEETQYF.

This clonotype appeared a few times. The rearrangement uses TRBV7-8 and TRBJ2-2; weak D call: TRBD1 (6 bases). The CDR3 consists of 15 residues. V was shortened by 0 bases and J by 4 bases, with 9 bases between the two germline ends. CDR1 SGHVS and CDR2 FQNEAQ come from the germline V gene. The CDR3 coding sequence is TGTGCCAGCAGCTTAGCCGGGACATCCACCGGGGAGCTGTTTTTT. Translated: CASSLAGTSTGELFF.

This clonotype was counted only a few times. As DNA, the CDR3 is TGTGCCAGCAGTTGGGGTGGCGGGGAGCTGTTTTTT. It specifies CASSWGGGELFF. The chain links TRBV6-2 or TRBV6-3 to TRBJ2-2; D uncertain. The CDR3 covers 12 residues. The V end lost 4 bases, the J end lost 7 bases, and 7 bases lay between the germline ends. The germline CDR1 and CDR2 sequences are MNHEY and SVGEGT.

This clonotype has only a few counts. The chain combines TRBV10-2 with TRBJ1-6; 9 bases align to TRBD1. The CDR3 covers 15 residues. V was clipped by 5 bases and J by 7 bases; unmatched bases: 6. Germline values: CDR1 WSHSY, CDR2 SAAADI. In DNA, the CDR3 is TGCGCCAGCAGTCAACAGGGGGCGGGAAATTCACCCCTCCACTTT. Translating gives CASSQQGAGNSPLHF.

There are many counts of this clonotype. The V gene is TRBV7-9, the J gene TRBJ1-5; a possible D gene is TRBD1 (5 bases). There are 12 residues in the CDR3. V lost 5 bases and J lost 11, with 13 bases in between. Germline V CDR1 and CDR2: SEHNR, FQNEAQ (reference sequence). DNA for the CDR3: TGTGCCAGCAGCCGGGGGGAGAGGACCCAGCATTTT. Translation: CASSRGERTQHF.

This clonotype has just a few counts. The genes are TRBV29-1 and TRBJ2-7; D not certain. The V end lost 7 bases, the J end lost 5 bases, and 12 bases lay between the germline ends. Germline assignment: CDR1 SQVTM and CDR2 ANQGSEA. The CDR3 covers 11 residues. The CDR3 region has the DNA TGCAGCGCCACGTTTCGGAACGAGCAGTACTTC. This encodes CSATFRNEQYF.

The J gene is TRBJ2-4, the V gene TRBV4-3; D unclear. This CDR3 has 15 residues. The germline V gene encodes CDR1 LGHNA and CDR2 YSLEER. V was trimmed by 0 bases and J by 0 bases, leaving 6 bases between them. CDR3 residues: CASSQEWGAKNIQYF. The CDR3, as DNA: TGCGCCAGCAGCCAAGAATGGGGAGCCAAAAACATTCAGTACTTC.

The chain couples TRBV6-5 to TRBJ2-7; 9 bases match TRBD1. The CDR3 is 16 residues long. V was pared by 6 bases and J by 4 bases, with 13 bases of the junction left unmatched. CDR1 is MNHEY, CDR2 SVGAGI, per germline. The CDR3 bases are TGTGCCAGCAGAACACCCGGACAGGGGACTTCTTACGAGCAGTACTTC. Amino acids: CASRTPGQGTSYEQYF.

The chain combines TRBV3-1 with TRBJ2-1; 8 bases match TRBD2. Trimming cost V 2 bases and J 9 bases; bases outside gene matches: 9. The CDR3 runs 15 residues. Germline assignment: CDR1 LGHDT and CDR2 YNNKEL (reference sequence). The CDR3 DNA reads TGTGCCAGCAGCCAAATGGGACTAGGATATAGTGAGCAGTTCTTC. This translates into CASSQMGLGYSEQFF.

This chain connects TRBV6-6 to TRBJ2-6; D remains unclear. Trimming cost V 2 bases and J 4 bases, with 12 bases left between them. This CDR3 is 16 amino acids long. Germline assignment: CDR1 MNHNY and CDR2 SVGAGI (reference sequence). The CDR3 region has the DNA TGTGCCAGCAGTTACCCCCAGGTGACCGGGGCCAACGTCCTGACTTTC. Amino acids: CASSYPQVTGANVLTF.

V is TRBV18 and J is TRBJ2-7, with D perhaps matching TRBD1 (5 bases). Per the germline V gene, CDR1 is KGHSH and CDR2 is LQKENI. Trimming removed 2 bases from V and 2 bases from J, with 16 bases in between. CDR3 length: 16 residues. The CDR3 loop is CASSPSLHRPAYEQYF. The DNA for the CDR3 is TGTGCCAGCTCACCATCCCTTCACAGGCCGGCCTACGAGCAGTACTTC.

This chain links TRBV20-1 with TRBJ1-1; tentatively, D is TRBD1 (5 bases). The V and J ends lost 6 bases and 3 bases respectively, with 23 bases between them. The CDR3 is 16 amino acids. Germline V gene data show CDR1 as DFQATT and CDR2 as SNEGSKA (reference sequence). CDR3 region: CSAQLSGVGVYTEAFF. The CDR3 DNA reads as TGCAGTGCCCAACTATCGGGGGTGGGGGTCTACACTGAAGCTTTCTTT.